Each of the 31 T cell receptor beta chains below was sequenced from the same sample in a study of blood T cell repertoires in COVID-19. Measured with immunoSEQ multiplex PCR; TCRdb has only the in-frame clones, and not every one. The table includes around 380,000 clones, around 87% detected once. The sample taken for sequencing was PBMCs or T cells enriched from blood (not recorded which). These receptor sequences come from a man aged 25-40 years who had recovered from COVID-19.

The gene calls are TRBV9 and TRBJ2-2, with D perhaps matching TRBD1 (6 bases). Germline values: CDR1 SGDLS, CDR2 YYNGEE. The CDR3 is 14 amino acids. The V gene lost 0 bases and the J gene lost 4 bases, with 7 bases spanning the gap. The DNA for the CDR3 is TGTGCCAGCAGCGTAGAGGGGGTCACCGGGGAGCTGTTTTTT. Translated: CASSVEGVTGELFF. Full variable domain (rest looked up from reference TRBV9 and TRBJ2-2): DSGVTQTPKHLITATGQRVTLRCSPRSGDLSVYWYQQSLDQGLQFLIQYYNGEERAKGNILERFSAQQFPDLHSELNLSSLELGDSALYFCASSVEGVTGELFFGEGSRLTVL.

V is TRBV7-9 and J is TRBJ1-6; D is unresolved. This CDR3 has 14 amino acids. Germline V gene sequence: CDR1 SEHNR, CDR2 FQNEAQ (reference sequence). Between the trimmed V and J ends, which lost 2 bases and 9 bases, there was a span of 11 bases. CDR3 sequence reads: CASSLSGIGSPLHF. CDR3 DNA: TGTGCCAGCAGCTTATCAGGAATCGGTTCACCCCTCCACTTT.

This clone was detected only once. V and J are TRBV2 and TRBJ2-3; weak D call: TRBD1 (6 bases). V was shortened by 2 bases and J by 1 base, with 13 bases between the two germline ends. The CDR3 is 16 residues long. Per the germline V gene, CDR1 is SNHLY and CDR2 is FYNNEI. CDR3 sequence reads: CASSERTGSRTDTQYF. The CDR3 bases are TGTGCCAGCAGTGAAAGAACAGGGTCCCGCACAGATACGCAGTATTTT.

This clone was counted between two and nine times. CDR3 loop: CASSKELNTEAFF. CDR3 DNA sequence: TGTGCCAGCAGCAAGGAGCTCAACACTGAAGCTTTCTTT. The V call is TRBV6-4, the J call TRBJ1-1, with D hard to call. CDR3 length: 13 residues. V was shortened by 6 bases and J by 2 bases, with 10 bases between the two germline ends. CDR1 and CDR2 (germline): MRHNA, SNTAGT.

This chain joins TRBV18 and TRBJ1-1, with TRBD1 matching 7 bases. V dropped 4 bases and J dropped 5; count of bases not matched to a gene: 4. The CDR3 runs 13 residues. CDR1 and CDR2 (germline): KGHSH, LQKENI. The DNA for the CDR3 is TGTGCCAGCTCACTGACAGGGTATACTGAAGCTTTCTTT. It is translated as CASSLTGYTEAFF.

About this clone itself: At the DNA level, this CDR3 is encoded by other sequences in the same sample as well. This chain connects TRBV9 to TRBJ1-1, with 8 bases identical to TRBD1. The junction had 4 bases not matched to a gene; V was cut back by 4 bases and J by 5 bases. The length of the CDR3 is 13 residues. Germline loops: CDR1 SGDLS, CDR2 YYNGEE. The CDR3 nucleotides read TGTGCCAGCAGCACCGGGACAGGAACTGAAGCTTTCTTT. Its protein is CASSTGTGTEAFF. Based on the CDR3 plus reference TRBV9 and TRBJ1-1, the full variable domain is DSGVTQTPKHLITATGQRVTLRCSPRSGDLSVYWYQQSLDQGLQFLIQYYNGEERAKGNILERFSAQQFPDLHSELNLSSLELGDSALYFCASSTGTGTEAFFGQGTRLTVV.

About this clone: This CDR3 is also generated by other DNA sequences in the sample. This chain joins TRBV6-5 and TRBJ2-5; 12 bases align to TRBD2. V lost 2 bases and J lost 1; bases outside the gene matches: 2. Germline loops: CDR1 MNHEY, CDR2 SVGAGI. The CDR3 spans 16 residues. The CDR3 DNA is TGTGCCAGCAGTTACCCGACTAGCGGGGGCCAAGAGACCCAGTACTTC. Its translation is CASSYPTSGGQETQYF.

V is TRBV9 and J is TRBJ2-7, with 8 bases fitting TRBD1. Germline CDR1 is SGDLS and CDR2 is YYNGEE. The CDR3 extends over 14 amino acids. J lost 5 bases, V lost 0 bases, and 4 bases had no gene match. The CDR3 reads CASSVVPGGHEQYF. In nucleotides, the CDR3 is TGTGCCAGCAGCGTAGTACCAGGGGGCCACGAGCAGTACTTC.

CDR3 loop: CATSDSRLGDNQPQHF. CDR3 DNA sequence: TGTGCCACCAGTGATTCTAGGCTAGGGGACAATCAGCCCCAGCATTTT. This chain connects TRBV24-1 to TRBJ1-5; tentative D call: TRBD1 (5 bases). The CDR3 has 16 residues. Looked up from germline, CDR1 is KGHDR and CDR2 is SFDVKD. Between the trimmed V and J ends, which lost 2 bases and 3 bases, there was a span of 13 bases.

This clone was observed once. This sequence joins TRBV4-1 and TRBJ2-1, with 7 bases identical to TRBD2. The CDR3 covers 16 residues. Germline assignment: CDR1 MGHRA and CDR2 YSYEKL. V gave up 1 base and J gave up 0 bases; unmatched junction bases: 3. The CDR3 here is CASSQVGGNSYNEQFF. The CDR3 DNA follows: TGCGCCAGCAGCCAAGTCGGGGGGAACTCCTACAATGAGCAGTTCTTC.

The J gene is TRBJ2-5, the V gene TRBV9, with 11 positions matching TRBD2. V gave up 2 bases and J gave up 4 bases; unmatched junction bases: 1. The CDR3 is 14 residues long. Germline CDR1 reads SGDLS; CDR2 reads YYNGEE. The CDR3 sequence is CASSVGLAGETQYF. CDR3 coding DNA: TGTGCCAGCAGCGTCGGACTAGCGGGAGAGACCCAGTACTTC.

This clone was seen a handful of times. This sequence joins TRBV11-2 and TRBJ2-7; 9 bases map to TRBD2. J was trimmed by 2 bases and V by 4 bases; bases with no gene match: 3. The CDR3 has 14 residues. Germline V lookup: CDR1 SGHAT, CDR2 FQNNGV. The CDR3 nucleotides read TGTGCCAGCAGCTCTGTAGCGGGGGCCTACGAGCAGTACTTC. Protein: CASSSVAGAYEQYF.

The chain uses TRBV18 and TRBJ2-3; 16 bases map to TRBD2. This CDR3 comprises 17 residues. After removal of 3 bases from V and 6 bases from J, the junction contained 6 bases not matched to a gene. Per the germline V gene, CDR1 is KGHSH and CDR2 is LQKENI. The CDR3 region is CASSPGTSGGALDTQYF. The DNA for the CDR3 is TGTGCCAGCTCACCGGGGACTAGCGGGGGGGCCCTGGATACGCAGTATTTT.

The V and J genes are TRBV12-3 or TRBV12-4 and TRBJ2-5; no clear D. Trimming took off 5 bases at V and 4 bases at J, with 5 bases between the two ends. The CDR3 has 11 residues. CDR3: CASSILETQYF. CDR3 nucleotides: TGTGCCAGCAGTATTCTAGAGACCCAGTACTTC.

In this sample, this clone turned up a few times. The chain joins TRBV18 to TRBJ2-7, with TRBD1 identical over 7 bases. CDR3 size: 15 residues. V was pared by 3 bases and J by 6 bases, with 11 bases of the junction left unmatched. Germline-derived CDR1 and CDR2 are KGHSH and LQKENI. The CDR3 loop is CASSPERQGLSEQYF. CDR3 nucleotides: TGTGCCAGCTCACCTGAGAGACAGGGTCTTTCCGAGCAGTACTTC.

The chain has TRBV5-4 and TRBJ2-7; tentatively, D is TRBD1 (6 bases). Germline V gives CDR1 SGHNT, CDR2 YYREEE (reference sequence). Trimming removed 4 bases at V and 3 bases at J, with 11 bases between. CDR3 length equals 13 residues. The CDR3 protein is CASSPDSGYEQYF. For the CDR3, the DNA is TGTGCCAGCAGCCCGGACAGTGGCTACGAGCAGTACTTC.

The gene calls are TRBV12-5 and TRBJ1-3; no reliable D call. CDR3 length: 12 residues. The V gene lost 6 bases and the J gene lost 2 bases, with 5 bases spanning the gap. The germline CDR1 and CDR2 sequences are LGHNT and FRNRAP. CDR3 sequence (DNA): TGTGCTAGTGGCGGGGCTGGAAACACCATATATTTT. Encoded protein: CASGGAGNTIYF.

The V call is TRBV5-1, the J call TRBJ2-3, with no clear D. Trimming removed 0 bases from V and 5 bases from J, with 13 bases in between. CDR3 length: 15 residues. Germline CDR1 and CDR2: SGHRS and YFSETQ. Here the CDR3 reads CASSLGSLVGDTQYF. CDR3 DNA sequence: TGCGCCAGCAGCTTGGGGTCCCTAGTGGGAGATACGCAGTATTTT.

The genes are TRBV4-1 and TRBJ1-2; TRBD1 matches at 7 bases. CDR3 length equals 13 residues. V lost 6 bases, J lost 6 bases, and 7 bases stayed unmatched. Germline CDR1 and CDR2: MGHRA and YSYEKL. The CDR3 DNA sequence: TGCGCCAGCAGTTGGGACAGCCTAAATGGCTACACCTTC. This sequence encodes CASSWDSLNGYTF.

This chain connects TRBV9 to TRBJ2-2, with a weak D call TRBD2 (5 bases). The CDR3 loop spans 14 amino acids. CDR1 and CDR2 (germline): SGDLS, YYNGEE. V was trimmed by 4 bases and J by 1 base, leaving 8 bases between them. CDR3 nucleotides: TGTGCCAGCAGCTGGGGAGAGAACACCGGGGAGCTGTTTTTT. Amino acid sequence: CASSWGENTGELFF.

The genes are TRBV9 and TRBJ1-2; TRBD1 agrees at 10 bases. Germline V gene data show CDR1 as SGDLS and CDR2 as YYNGEE. Trimming cost V 4 bases and J 6 bases; bases outside gene matches: 9. The CDR3 spans 15 residues. This chain's CDR3 is CASSPTRTGGNGYTF. The CDR3 DNA reads as TGTGCCAGCAGCCCAACTCGGACAGGGGGGAATGGCTACACCTTC.

The J gene is TRBJ1-2, the V gene TRBV5-5; no firm D call. Looked up from germline, CDR1 is SGHKS and CDR2 is YYEKEE (reference sequence). Trimming cost V 1 base and J 7 bases, with 14 bases left between them. This CDR3 spans 14 amino acids. The CDR3 DNA reads TGTGCCAGCAGCTTGAGGCAGTCCGAGGCTGGCTACACCTTC. Protein sequence: CASSLRQSEAGYTF.

This chain links TRBV25-1 with TRBJ1-1, with 7 bases that match TRBD1. V lost 3 bases to trimming and J lost 9 bases; unmatched junction nucleotides: 10. The germline V gene encodes CDR1 MGHDK and CDR2 SYGVNS. This CDR3 contains 14 residues. CDR3 sequence: CASSDNPRQGKAFF. In DNA form, the CDR3 reads TGTGCCAGCAGTGACAATCCCAGACAGGGAAAAGCTTTCTTT.

This chain links TRBV19 with TRBJ1-3, with no clear D. Trimming cost V 3 bases and J 0 bases, with 3 bases left between them. Per the germline V gene, CDR1 is LNHDA and CDR2 is SQIVND (reference sequence). The CDR3 is 13 amino acids. The CDR3 sequence is CASSINSGNTIYF. The CDR3 DNA follows: TGTGCCAGTAGTATCAACTCTGGAAACACCATATATTTT.

V and J are TRBV5-1 and TRBJ2-1, with TRBD1 as a possible D gene (5 bases). The V end was cut by 2 bases, the J end by 6 bases, with 15 bases between. The CDR3 runs 15 residues. The germline V gene encodes CDR1 SGHRS and CDR2 YFSETQ. The chain's CDR3 is CASSLGSGFINEQFF. For the CDR3, the DNA is TGCGCCAGCAGCTTAGGATCAGGGTTTATCAATGAGCAGTTCTTC.

Only a few counts were recorded for this clone. The CDR3 DNA sequence: TGCGCCAGCAGCTTGGGACAGGGGGCTGGCTACACCTTC. Translating it yields CASSLGQGAGYTF. The chain joins TRBV5-1 to TRBJ1-2; 10 nucleotides line up with TRBD1. Trimming cost V 0 bases and J 7 bases; bases outside gene matches: 0. The CDR3 is made up of 13 amino acids. Germline V lookup: CDR1 SGHRS, CDR2 YFSETQ.

CDR3 sequence: CASGTSGAVDTQYF. The CDR3 bases are TGTGCCAGCGGCACTAGCGGGGCGGTAGATACGCAGTATTTT. The chain has TRBV9 and TRBJ2-3, with 10 bases identical to TRBD2. This CDR3 contains 14 residues. CDR1 and CDR2 (germline): SGDLS, YYNGEE. V shed 7 bases and J 5 bases; nucleotides not matched to a gene: 7.

V is TRBV30 and J is TRBJ1-2; tentatively, D is TRBD1 (5 bases). Germline lookup yields CDR1 GTSNPN and CDR2 SVGIG (reference sequence). The CDR3 contains 13 residues. CDR3 residues: CAQGPGREYGYTF. CDR3 nucleotide sequence: TGTGCGCAGGGCCCAGGGAGGGAATATGGCTACACCTTC. The full variable domain, completed using reference TRBV30 and TRBJ1-2, is SQTIHQWPATLVQPVGSPLSLECTVEGTSNPNLYWYRQAAGRGLQLLFYSVGIGQISSEVPQNLSASRPQDRQFILSSKKLLLSDSGFYLCAQGPGREYGYTFGSGTRLTVV.

This clone was counted a single time. The chain carries TRBV30 and TRBJ2-7; tentatively, D is TRBD1 (6 bases). Trimming cost V 2 bases and J 6 bases, with 11 bases left between them. Germline-derived CDR1 and CDR2 are GTSNPN and SVGIG (reference sequence). CDR3 length equals 12 residues. CDR3 loop: CAWSRQASEQYF. The CDR3 bases are TGTGCCTGGAGTAGACAGGCGTCCGAGCAGTACTTC.

This clone showed up just a few times. CDR3 region: CASSRSETGAYEQYF. The CDR3 region has the DNA TGTGCCAGCAGTCGCTCCGAGACAGGGGCTTACGAGCAGTACTTC. The rearrangement uses TRBV3-1 (or the pseudogene TRBV3-2) and TRBJ2-7; 8 bases map to TRBD1. The CDR3 extends over 15 amino acids. Germline loops: CDR1 LGHDT, CDR2 YNNKEL (reference sequence). J gave up 4 bases and V 6 bases, and 11 bases lay outside the gene matches.

The chain joins TRBV4-1 to TRBJ2-2; 11 bases are a match to TRBD2. V shed 1 base, J shed 2 bases, and the junction held 6 bases outside the gene matches. The CDR3 extends over 18 amino acids. Germline V gives CDR1 MGHRA, CDR2 YSYEKL. CDR3 nucleotide sequence: TGCGCCAGCAGCCAAGTTCTAGCGGGGGGCTTAAACACCGGGGAGCTGTTTTTT. It encodes CASSQVLAGGLNTGELFF.